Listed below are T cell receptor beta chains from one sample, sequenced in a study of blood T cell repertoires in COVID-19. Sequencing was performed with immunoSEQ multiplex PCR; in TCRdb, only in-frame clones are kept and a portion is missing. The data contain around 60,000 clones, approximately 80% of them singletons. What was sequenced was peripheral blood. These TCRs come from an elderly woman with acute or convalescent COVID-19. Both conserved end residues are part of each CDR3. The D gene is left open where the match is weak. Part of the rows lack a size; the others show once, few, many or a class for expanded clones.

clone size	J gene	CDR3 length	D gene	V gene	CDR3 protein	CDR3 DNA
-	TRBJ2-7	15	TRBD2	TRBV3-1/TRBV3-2	CASSQGAGVVYEQYF	TGTGCCAGCAGCCAAGGGGCGGGAGTAGTCTACGAGCAGTACTTC
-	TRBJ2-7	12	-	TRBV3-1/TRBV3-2	CASSPPSLEQYF	TGTGCCAGCAGCCCGCCTAGCCTCGAGCAGTACTTC
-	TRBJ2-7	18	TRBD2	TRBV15	CATSRDAGLADSSYEQYF	TGTGCCACCAGCAGAGATGCGGGGCTAGCGGATAGCTCCTACGAGCAGTACTTC
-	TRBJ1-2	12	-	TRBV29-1	CSVEDTVNGYTF	TGCAGCGTTGAAGACACAGTGAATGGCTACACCTTC
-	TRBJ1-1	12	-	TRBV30	CAWTQWVAEAFF	TGTGCCTGGACACAGTGGGTGGCTGAGGCTTTCTTT
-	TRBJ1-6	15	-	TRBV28	CASSLSLGEGSPLHF	TGTGCCAGCAGTTTATCCCTGGGTGAGGGTTCACCCCTCCACTTT
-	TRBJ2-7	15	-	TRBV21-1	CASSKVSLDAKEQYF	TGTGCCAGCAGCAAAGTGAGTCTTGATGCGAAAGAGCAGTACTTC
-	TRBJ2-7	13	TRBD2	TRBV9	CASSDGGDNEQYF	TGTGCCAGCAGCGACGGGGGGGACAACGAGCAGTACTTC
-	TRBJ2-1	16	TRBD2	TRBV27	CASSPPMGGRSNEQFF	TGTGCCAGCAGTCCCCCTATGGGCGGGAGATCGAATGAGCAGTTCTTC
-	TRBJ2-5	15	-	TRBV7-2	CASSLATPVGGTQYF	TGTGCCAGCAGCTTAGCGACACCGGTAGGAGGGACCCAGTACTTC
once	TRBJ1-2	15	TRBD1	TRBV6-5	CATQPSGQMYSGYTF	TGTGCCACCCAACCGTCGGGACAGATGTATAGTGGCTACACCTTC
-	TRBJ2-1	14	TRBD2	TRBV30	CAWSFIGGGNEQFF	TGTGCCTGGAGTTTTATCGGGGGGGGCAATGAGCAGTTCTTC
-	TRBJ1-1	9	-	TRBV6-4	CASSPRAFF	TGTGCCAGCAGCCCCCGGGCTTTCTTT
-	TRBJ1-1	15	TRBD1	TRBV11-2	CASSLTGQRDTEAFF	TGTGCCAGCAGCTTAACGGGACAGCGAGACACTGAAGCTTTCTTT
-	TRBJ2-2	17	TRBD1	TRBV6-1	CASSGSLGTEGIGELFF	TGTGCCAGCAGTGGGTCCCTCGGGACAGAGGGAATCGGGGAGCTGTTTTTT
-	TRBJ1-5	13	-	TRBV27	CASSVGHNQPQHF	TGTGCCAGCAGCGTGGGCCATAATCAGCCCCAGCATTTT
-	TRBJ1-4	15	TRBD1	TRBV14	CASSPIGTAYEKLFF	TGTGCCAGCAGTCCTATCGGGACAGCATATGAAAAACTGTTTTTT
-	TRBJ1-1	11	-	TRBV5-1	CASRGSLEAFF	TGCGCCAGCAGGGGCAGTTTAGAGGCTTTCTTT
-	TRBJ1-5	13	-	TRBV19	CASSPQSNQPQHF	TGTGCCAGTAGTCCACAGAGCAATCAGCCCCAGCATTTT
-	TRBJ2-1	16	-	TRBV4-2	CASSQDRIGDYNEQFF	TGTGCCAGCAGCCAAGATAGAATCGGTGATTACAATGAGCAGTTCTTC
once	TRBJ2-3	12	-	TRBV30	CAWDPGTDTQYF	TGTGCCTGGGATCCCGGCACAGATACGCAGTATTTT
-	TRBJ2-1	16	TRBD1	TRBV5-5	CASSPRDRGLDNEQFF	TGTGCCAGCAGCCCTAGGGACAGGGGGCTAGACAATGAGCAGTTCTTC
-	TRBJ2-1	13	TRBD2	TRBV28	CASSPFGGVEQFF	TGTGCCAGCAGTCCCTTTGGGGGGGTGGAGCAGTTCTTC
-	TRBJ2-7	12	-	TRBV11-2	CASSFVGYEQYF	TGTGCCAGCAGCTTCGTCGGGTACGAGCAGTACTTC
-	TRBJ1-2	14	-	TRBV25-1	CASSDGGGVNGYTF	TGTGCCAGCAGTGACGGCGGGGGGGTTAATGGCTACACCTTC
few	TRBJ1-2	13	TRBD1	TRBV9	CASSRDRALEMTF	TGTGCCAGCAGCCGGGACAGGGCCCTAGAGATGACCTTC
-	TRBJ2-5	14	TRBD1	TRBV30	CAWRVPGGQETQYF	TGTGCCTGGAGGGTTCCAGGGGGACAAGAGACCCAGTACTTC
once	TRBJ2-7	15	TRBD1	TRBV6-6	CASSDPRGHSYEQYF	TGTGCCAGCAGTGACCCCAGGGGGCACTCCTACGAGCAGTACTTC
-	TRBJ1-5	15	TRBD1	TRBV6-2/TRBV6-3	CASTPDRGRNQPQHF	TGTGCCAGCACCCCGGACAGGGGAAGGAATCAGCCCCAGCATTTT
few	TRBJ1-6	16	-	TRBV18	CASSPLAGEGNSPLHF	TGTGCCAGCTCACCACTCGCGGGGGAGGGTAATTCACCCCTCCACTTT
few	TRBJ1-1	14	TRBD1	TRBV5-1	CASSLNNRGREAFF	TGCGCCAGCAGCTTAAATAACAGGGGGAGGGAAGCTTTCTTT
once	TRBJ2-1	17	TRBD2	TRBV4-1	CASSQELPTSGLNEQFF	TGCGCCAGCAGCCAAGAATTACCAACTAGCGGACTGAATGAGCAGTTCTTC
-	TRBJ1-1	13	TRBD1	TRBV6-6	CASTQTGSTEAFF	TGTGCCAGCACACAGACAGGGAGCACTGAAGCTTTCTTT
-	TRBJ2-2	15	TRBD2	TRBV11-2	CASSLRGDPTGELFF	TGTGCCAGCAGCCTTCGGGGGGACCCGACCGGGGAGCTGTTTTTT
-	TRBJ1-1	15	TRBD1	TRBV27	CASSLQGGGGTEAFF	TGTGCCAGCAGTTTACAGGGGGGTGGTGGGACTGAAGCTTTCTTT
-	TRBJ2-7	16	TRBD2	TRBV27	CASSAGSGSLKHEQYF	TGTGCCAGCAGTGCAGGGAGCGGGAGCCTCAAGCACGAGCAGTACTTC
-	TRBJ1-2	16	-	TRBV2	CASSDHTQGRADGYTF	TGTGCCAGCAGTGATCATACTCAGGGGCGTGCCGATGGCTACACCTTC
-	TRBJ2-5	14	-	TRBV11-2	CASSLAGAGETQYF	TGTGCCAGCAGCTTAGCTGGGGCCGGAGAGACCCAGTACTTC
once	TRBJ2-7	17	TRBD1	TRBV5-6	CASSSLGQALLSYEQYF	TGTGCCAGCAGCTCTTTAGGACAGGCACTATTATCCTACGAGCAGTACTTC
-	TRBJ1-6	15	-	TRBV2	CASRGFQGRNSPLHF	TGTGCCAGCAGGGGATTCCAGGGTAGGAATTCACCCCTCCACTTT
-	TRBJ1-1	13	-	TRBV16	CASSLTANTEAFF	TGTGCCAGCAGCTTGACAGCGAACACTGAAGCTTTCTTT
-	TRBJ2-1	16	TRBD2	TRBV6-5	CASSFESGSSYNEQFF	TGTGCCAGCAGTTTCGAAAGCGGGAGCTCCTACAATGAGCAGTTCTTC
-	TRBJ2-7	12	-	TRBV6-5	CATLSGAYEQYF	TGTGCCACCCTAAGCGGTGCCTACGAGCAGTACTTC
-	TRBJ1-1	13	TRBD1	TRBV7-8	CASSSQPSQTGIF	TGTGCCAGCAGCTCCCAACCCTCCCAGACAGGGATCTTT
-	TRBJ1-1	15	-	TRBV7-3	CASSLTQLRGTEAFF	TGTGCCAGCAGCCTAACGCAATTACGCGGAACTGAAGCTTTCTTT
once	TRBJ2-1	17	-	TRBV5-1	CASSLVISGISYNEQFF	TGCGCCAGCAGCCTAGTCATTAGCGGAATTTCCTACAATGAGCAGTTCTTC
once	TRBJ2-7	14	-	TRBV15	CATSRASGLGEQYF	TGTGCCACCAGCAGAGCCTCGGGGTTAGGCGAGCAGTACTTC
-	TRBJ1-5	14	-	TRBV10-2	CASSEGDGYQPQHF	TGCGCCAGCAGTGAAGGGGATGGATATCAGCCCCAGCATTTT
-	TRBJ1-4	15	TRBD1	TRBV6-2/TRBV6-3	CASSKPGTGGEKLFF	TGTGCCAGCAGTAAACCAGGGACAGGGGGAGAAAAACTGTTTTTT
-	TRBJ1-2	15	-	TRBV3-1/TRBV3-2	CASSQEVSPRYGYTF	TGTGCCAGCAGCCAAGAGGTTAGCCCACGTTATGGCTACACCTTC
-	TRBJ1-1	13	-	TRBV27	CASSPPGVTEAFF	TGTGCCAGCAGCCCGCCAGGGGTCACTGAAGCTTTCTTT